This T cell receptor (beta chain) is from a study of blood T cell repertoires in COVID-19. Study summary: Samples came from the United States, Italy and Spain, spanning acute and convalescent COVID-19. Sources were T cells, B-cell-depleted T cells, or PBMCs; the material itself was cDNA or gDNA.

Original analysis: For nucleated cells, counts were estimated from reference gene primer amplification. The table came from immunoSEQ multiplex PCR; TCRdb's copy has only in-frame clones and leaves some out. That table gives V, J and clone size, and the DNA gave D and trimming. The sample has a few hundred thousand clones, 85% seen once; the top ten hold roughly 3.6%. The ends lost 7 bases at V and 6 bases at J; junction bases unmatched: 10. Germline CDR1 LNHDA, CDR2 SQIVND (reference sequence). The CDR3 sequence is 15 residues long. The sample was peripheral blood. The chain employs TRBV19 and TRBJ1-5; 9 positions match TRBD1. The sequence came from a woman in her late teens or twenties with acute or convalescent COVID-19. The CDR3 DNA follows: TGTGCCAGTATCCCCAATCGACAGGGGGGTCAGCCCCAGCATTTT. Residues: CASIPNRQGGQPQHF. Together with reference TRBV19 and TRBJ1-5, the CDR3 gives the full variable domain: DGGITQSPKYLFRKEGQNVTLSCEQNLNHDAMYWYRQDPGQGLRLIYYSQIVNDFQKGDIAEGYSVSREKKESFPLTVTSAQKNPTAFYLCASIPNRQGGQPQHFGDGTRLSIL.